The 25 T cell receptor beta chains presented below share a single source sample, sequenced in a study of blood T cell repertoires in COVID-19. Libraries were prepared by immunoSEQ multiplex PCR; TCRdb keeps only in-frame clonotypes and omits some of them. In the table there are roughly 150,000 clones, about 87% of which are singletons. Sequencing input: PBMCs or T cells enriched from blood (not recorded which). Receptors originate from a man aged 50-59 years in a cohort exposed to, infected with or recovered from COVID-19 (not recorded which).

The rearrangement links TRBV6-1 to TRBJ1-5; TRBD1 is a possible D gene (5 bases). The CDR3 extends over 16 amino acids. Germline assignment: CDR1 MNHNS and CDR2 SASEGT. V was clipped by 4 bases and J by 0 bases, with 13 bases between them. CDR3 amino acids: CASSGGRWDSNQPQHF. CDR3 nucleotides: TGTGCCAGCAGTGGGGGCAGATGGGATAGCAATCAGCCCCAGCATTTT.

The chain employs TRBV5-4 and TRBJ1-1; D unresolved. Germline assignment: CDR1 SGHNT and CDR2 YYREEE (reference sequence). The CDR3 is 15 amino acids. V lost 0 bases to trimming and J lost 0 bases, with 9 bases between them. CDR3 protein: CASSLDLSMNTEAFF. Here the CDR3 DNA reads TGTGCCAGCAGCTTGGATCTGAGCATGAACACTGAAGCTTTCTTT.

CDR3 bases: TGCGCCAGCAGCTCTAGCCAGGGGGCAAACACCGGGGAGCTGTTTTTT. Residues: CASSSSQGANTGELFF. V gene TRBV5-1 combines with J gene TRBJ2-2; 8 nucleotides align to TRBD1. The V gene end was trimmed by 3 bases and the J gene end by 2 bases; junction bases not matched to a gene: 6. In germline, CDR1 is SGHRS, CDR2 YFSETQ. The CDR3 runs 16 residues.

The J gene is TRBJ1-1, the V gene TRBV6-1, with a tentative D call TRBD1 (5 bases). The CDR3 length is 16 residues. The V and J ends lost 2 bases and 0 bases respectively, with 13 bases between them. Germline CDR1 and CDR2: MNHNS and SASEGT. This CDR3 is CASSESPGQLNTEAFF. CDR3 coding DNA: TGTGCCAGCAGTGAATCCCCCGGACAACTGAACACTGAAGCTTTCTTT.

The chain has TRBV7-3 and TRBJ2-3, with D maybe TRBD2 (6 bases). Trimming pared 4 bases from V and 3 bases from J, leaving 11 bases between. This CDR3 comprises 14 residues. Germline CDR1 reads SGHTA; CDR2 reads FQGTGA. The CDR3 reads CASSSGLGTDTQYF. As DNA, the CDR3 is TGTGCCAGCAGCTCGGGACTGGGGACAGATACGCAGTATTTT.

The rearrangement uses TRBV3-1 (or the pseudogene TRBV3-2) and TRBJ2-5, with 7 bases lining up with TRBD2. The trim removed 4 bases at V and 6 bases at J, leaving 17 bases unmatched. The CDR3 has 17 amino acids. In germline, CDR1 is LGHDT, CDR2 YNNKEL (reference sequence). CDR3 region: CASSLSLEGGSAKTQYF. CDR3 DNA sequence: TGTGCCAGCAGCCTCTCTTTGGAGGGCGGGAGTGCAAAGACCCAGTACTTC.

This clone has a single count. The chain is built from TRBV5-1 and TRBJ1-1; 8 bases align to TRBD1. The germline V gene encodes CDR1 SGHRS and CDR2 YFSETQ. The length of the CDR3 is 15 residues. Trimming removed 5 bases from V and 1 base from J; junction bases left unmatched: 7. For the CDR3, the DNA is TGCGCCAGCAGGGTGGGTGGACAGGGGAACACTGAAGCTTTCTTT. It codes for CASRVGGQGNTEAFF.

V and J are TRBV28 and TRBJ2-5; D gene unclear. V gave up 4 bases and J gave up 2 bases, with 17 bases separating them. The length of the CDR3 is 16 residues. Germline-derived CDR1 and CDR2 are MDHEN and SYDVKM. The CDR3 protein is CASSSTFGLVQETQYF. DNA for the CDR3: TGTGCCAGCAGTTCCACTTTTGGGCTCGTACAAGAGACCCAGTACTTC.

The CDR3 here is CASSPLAAGELFF. CDR3 DNA: TGTGCCAGCAGTCCGCTGGCGGCCGGGGAGCTGTTTTTT. The chain employs TRBV27 and TRBJ2-2; D uncertain. Trimming stripped 5 bases from V and 6 bases from J, with 10 bases between. The CDR3 is 13 amino acids. The germline V gene has CDR1 MNHEY and CDR2 SMNVEV (reference sequence).

The gene calls are TRBV5-6 and TRBJ2-7; D unclear. Germline values: CDR1 SGHDT, CDR2 YYEEEE. The V end lost 0 bases, the J end lost 4 bases, and 14 bases lay between the germline ends. The CDR3 sequence is 15 residues long. CDR3 sequence (DNA): TGTGCCAGCAGCTTGGGGCGGCCCGAACGGTACGAGCAGTACTTC. Protein: CASSLGRPERYEQYF.

V gene TRBV6-5 combines with J gene TRBJ1-6; TRBD1 aligns across 7 bases. Germline V gene data show CDR1 as MNHEY and CDR2 as SVGAGI. V shed 6 bases, J shed 10 bases, and the junction held 12 bases outside the gene matches. The CDR3 length is 15 residues. The DNA for the CDR3 is TGTGCCAGCAGGACAGGGTTCGGCGGCGGCTCACCCCTCCACTTT. Translation gives CASRTGFGGGSPLHF.

V gene TRBV5-1 combines with J gene TRBJ2-5; D not resolved. Germline V gene lookup returns CDR1 SGHRS and CDR2 YFSETQ. The CDR3 is 14 residues long. The ends were cut back, 0 bases at V and 2 bases at J, with 8 bases in the middle. This chain's CDR3 is CASSLEAAQETQYF. The CDR3 DNA follows: TGCGCCAGCAGCTTGGAGGCGGCACAAGAGACCCAGTACTTC. The full variable domain, with the rest looked up from reference TRBV5-1 and TRBJ2-5, is KAGVTQTPRYLIKTRGQQVTLSCSPISGHRSVSWYQQTPGQGLQFLFEYFSETQRNKGNFPGRFSGRQFSNSRSEMNVSTLELGDSALYLCASSLEAAQETQYFGPGTRLLVL.

The rearrangement joins TRBV7-7 to TRBJ2-1; 11 nucleotides line up with TRBD1. This CDR3 is built from 16 residues. V trimming: 5 bases; J trimming: 8 bases; junction bases outside the gene matches: 11. CDR1 is SSHAT and CDR2 is FNYEAQ in the germline V gene (reference sequence). The DNA for the CDR3 is TGTGCCAGCAGCGCCGGGACAGGGGGGAGCGGGGATGAGCAGTTCTTC. It encodes CASSAGTGGSGDEQFF.

The chain employs TRBV5-1 and TRBJ2-1; perhaps TRBD1 as D (6 bases). V lost 4 bases and J 2 bases, leaving 13 bases between the germline ends. Germline loops: CDR1 SGHRS, CDR2 YFSETQ. CDR3 length: 15 amino acids. DNA of the CDR3: TGCGCCAGCAGCCAAGCAGGGGTGGCCTACAATGAGCAGTTCTTC. This codes for CASSQAGVAYNEQFF.

The genes are TRBV19 and TRBJ1-2, with D maybe TRBD1 (5 bases). V lost 6 bases to trimming and J lost 3 bases, with 11 bases between them. The CDR3 extends over 13 amino acids. Germline CDR1 reads LNHDA; CDR2 reads SQIVND (reference sequence). The CDR3 protein is CASSEQVYYGYTF. The CDR3 nucleotides read TGTGCCAGTAGCGAACAGGTGTACTATGGCTACACCTTC.

The rearrangement links TRBV15 to TRBJ1-1; tentatively, D is TRBD1 (6 bases). Germline V gene data show CDR1 as LNHNV and CDR2 as YYDKDF (reference sequence). The ends were cut back, 8 bases at V and 8 bases at J, with 21 bases in the middle. This CDR3 comprises 14 residues. Here the CDR3 reads CATLDRNEGPEAFF. As DNA, the CDR3 is TGTGCCACCCTTGACAGGAATGAGGGGCCGGAAGCTTTCTTT.

This sequence joins TRBV9 and TRBJ1-1, with D possibly matching TRBD1 (5 bases). Trimming took off 5 bases at V and 0 bases at J, with 8 bases between the two ends. Germline V gives CDR1 SGDLS, CDR2 YYNGEE. The CDR3 is made up of 13 amino acids. DNA of the CDR3: TGTGCCAGCAGTCAGGGCGTGAACACTGAAGCTTTCTTT. This translates into CASSQGVNTEAFF. Full variable domain (rest looked up from reference TRBV9 and TRBJ1-1): DSGVTQTPKHLITATGQRVTLRCSPRSGDLSVYWYQQSLDQGLQFLIQYYNGEERAKGNILERFSAQQFPDLHSELNLSSLELGDSALYFCASSQGVNTEAFFGQGTRLTVV.

This clone was counted ten times or more. The sample holds other DNA sequences that translate to the same CDR3. This sequence joins TRBV19 and TRBJ1-2; 8 nucleotides align to TRBD1. Germline values: CDR1 LNHDA, CDR2 SQIVND (reference sequence). CDR3 length: 15 residues. V was pared by 3 bases and J by 4 bases, with 7 bases of the junction left unmatched. The CDR3 here is CASSIAGTGGYGYTF. The CDR3 nucleotides read TGTGCCAGTAGTATCGCGGGGACAGGAGGCTATGGCTACACCTTC.

The chain joins TRBV6-2 or TRBV6-3 to TRBJ2-2; weak D call: TRBD2 (5 bases). Trimming removed 6 bases from V and 1 base from J, with 9 bases in between. This CDR3 has 14 residues. Per germline, CDR1 MNHEY and CDR2 SVGEGT. CDR3: CASSPGENTGELFF. CDR3 in DNA: TGTGCCAGCAGCCCCGGGGAGAACACCGGGGAGCTGTTTTTT.

The chain couples TRBV5-1 to TRBJ2-2, with D possibly TRBD1 on 6 matching bases. This CDR3 is 15 amino acids long. Per germline, CDR1 SGHRS and CDR2 YFSETQ. V was shortened by 2 bases and J by 0 bases, with 8 bases between the two germline ends. This CDR3 is CASSFEGANTGELFF. CDR3 DNA: TGCGCCAGCAGCTTTGAGGGGGCGAACACCGGGGAGCTGTTTTTT.

The V gene is TRBV7-2, the J gene TRBJ2-2; TRBD2 agrees at 8 bases. There are 16 residues in the CDR3. Trimming at V came to 5 bases and at J to 4 bases, leaving 9 bases not matched to a gene. Germline loops: CDR1 SGHTA, CDR2 FQGNSA. The CDR3 protein is CASSRPGGQGTGELFF. CDR3 nucleotide sequence: TGTGCCAGCAGCCGGCCGGGGGGGCAGGGCACCGGGGAGCTGTTTTTT.

CDR3 amino acids: CASSPTGGDTEAFF. CDR3 DNA: TGTGCCAGCAGCCCAACAGGGGGTGACACTGAAGCTTTCTTT. This chain connects TRBV7-3 to TRBJ1-1, with 8 bases lining up with TRBD1. Trimming took 5 bases from V and 3 from J; bases not matched to a gene: 5. The CDR3 has 14 residues. The germline gives CDR1 SGHTA, CDR2 FQGTGA. Variable domain in full (rest from reference TRBV7-3 and TRBJ1-1): GAGVSQTPSNKVTEKGKYVELRCDPISGHTALYWYRQSLGQGPEFLIYFQGTGAADDSGLPNDRFFAVRPEGSVSTLKIQRTERGDSAVYLCASSPTGGDTEAFFGQGTRLTVV.

The rearrangement links TRBV23-1 to TRBJ2-7, with D maybe TRBD1 (5 bases). TRBV23-1 belongs to the ORF category, with a function that is uncertain. Trimming cost V 2 bases and J 0 bases, with 8 bases left between them. The CDR3 totals 14 residues. CDR3 amino acids: CASSQGHNSYEQYF. CDR3 bases: TGCGCCAGCAGTCAAGGACACAACTCCTACGAGCAGTACTTC.

The chain recombines TRBV19 with TRBJ1-1; maybe TRBD1 (5 bases). Germline V CDR1 and CDR2: LNHDA, SQIVND (reference sequence). V was shortened by 5 bases and J by 9 bases, with 13 bases between the two germline ends. CDR3 size: 12 residues. This chain's CDR3 is CASSPRTQKAFF. The CDR3 nucleotides read TGTGCCAGTAGTCCCCGGACACAGAAAGCTTTCTTT.

The V gene is TRBV7-9, the J gene TRBJ1-2; 8 bases are shared with TRBD1. This CDR3 is built from 13 residues. CDR1 and CDR2 from the germline V gene are SEHNR and FQNEAQ (reference sequence). Unmatched junction bases numbered 4, after V lost 0 bases and J lost 10 bases. In DNA, the CDR3 is TGTGCCAGCAGCTTAGCTGGACAGGGAGACTACACCTTC. Translating it yields CASSLAGQGDYTF.